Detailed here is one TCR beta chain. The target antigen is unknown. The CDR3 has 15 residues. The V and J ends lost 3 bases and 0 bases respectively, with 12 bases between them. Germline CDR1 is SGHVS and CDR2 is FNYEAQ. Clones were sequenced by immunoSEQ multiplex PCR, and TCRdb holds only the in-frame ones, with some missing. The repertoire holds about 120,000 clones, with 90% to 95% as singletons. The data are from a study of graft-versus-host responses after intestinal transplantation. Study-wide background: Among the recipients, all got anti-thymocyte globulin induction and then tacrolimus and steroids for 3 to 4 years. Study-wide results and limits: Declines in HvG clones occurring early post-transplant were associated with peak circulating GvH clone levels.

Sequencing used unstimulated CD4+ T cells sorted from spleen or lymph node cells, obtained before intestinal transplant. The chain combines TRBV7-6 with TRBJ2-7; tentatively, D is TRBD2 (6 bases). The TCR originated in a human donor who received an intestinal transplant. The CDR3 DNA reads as TGTGCCAGCAGCTTCTCTCAGGGAGGCTCCTACGAGCAGTACTTC. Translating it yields CASSFSQGGSYEQYF.